The 5 T cell receptor beta chains presented below share a single source sample, sequenced in a study of CD4 T cells in relation to SARS-CoV-2 and coronaviruses. The assay was immunoSEQ multiplex PCR, and TCRdb's table has in-frame clones only and misses some. The table shows some 69,000 clones, with approximately 94% occurring only once. CD4+ T cells from unexposed donors were obtained before the COVID-19 pandemic (2011-2018). The sample was naive CD4+ T cells from PBMCs. Subset here: naive CD4+ T cells isolated by negative enrichment. All receptors come from a human donor in good health.

V is TRBV19 and J is TRBJ1-2; D not resolved. Germline-derived CDR1 and CDR2 are LNHDA and SQIVND (reference sequence). There are 15 residues in the CDR3. Trimming cost V 0 bases and J 1 base, with 9 bases left between them. The CDR3 sequence is CASSIDGSLNYGYTF. Here the CDR3 DNA reads TGTGCCAGTAGTATAGATGGGAGCCTTAACTATGGCTACACCTTC.

The chain has TRBV2 and TRBJ1-4; D may be TRBD1 (6 bases). The germline gives CDR1 SNHLY, CDR2 FYNNEI. Trimming stripped 6 bases from V and 3 bases from J, with 17 bases between. The CDR3 is made up of 16 amino acids. CDR3 region: CASREHPGAANEKLFF. In nucleotides, the CDR3 is TGTGCCAGCAGAGAACATCCAGGGGCTGCTAATGAAAAACTGTTTTTT.

The chain recombines TRBV19 with TRBJ1-5; D may be TRBD1 (5 bases). Germline CDR1 LNHDA, CDR2 SQIVND (reference sequence). V dropped 3 bases and J dropped 0 bases, with 15 bases sitting between them. The CDR3 is 17 residues long. This chain's CDR3 is CASSIFTGAVSNQPQHF. DNA of the CDR3: TGTGCCAGTAGTATTTTTACCGGGGCCGTTAGCAATCAGCCCCAGCATTTT.

The rearrangement links TRBV9 to TRBJ2-1; the D call may be TRBD1 or TRBD2 (5 bases each). V gave up 1 base and J gave up 4 bases, with 12 bases separating them. The CDR3 covers 15 residues. Germline CDR1 reads SGDLS; CDR2 reads YYNGEE. As DNA, the CDR3 is TGTGCCAGCAGCGTAACCGGGACCTCTTACAATGAGCAGTTCTTC. As protein: CASSVTGTSYNEQFF.

The chain joins TRBV19 to TRBJ1-2, with 8 bases matching TRBD1. The CDR3 is 13 residues long. Trimming removed 6 bases from V and 4 bases from J; junction bases left unmatched: 4. The germline V gene has CDR1 LNHDA and CDR2 SQIVND (reference sequence). The CDR3: CASRAGTGYGYTF. For the CDR3, the DNA is TGTGCCAGTAGAGCCGGGACAGGCTATGGCTACACCTTC.